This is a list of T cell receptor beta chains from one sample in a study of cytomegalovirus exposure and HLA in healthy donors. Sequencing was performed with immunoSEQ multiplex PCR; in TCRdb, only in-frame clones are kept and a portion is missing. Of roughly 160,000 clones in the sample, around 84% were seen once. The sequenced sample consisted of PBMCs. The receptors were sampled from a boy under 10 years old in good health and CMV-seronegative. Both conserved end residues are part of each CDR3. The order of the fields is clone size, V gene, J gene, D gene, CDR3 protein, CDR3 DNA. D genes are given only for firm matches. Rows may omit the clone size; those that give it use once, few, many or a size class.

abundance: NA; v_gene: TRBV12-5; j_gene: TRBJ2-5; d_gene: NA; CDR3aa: CASANGGRGETQYF; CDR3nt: TGTGCTAGTGCCAATGGGGGGAGGGGGGAGACCCAGTACTTC
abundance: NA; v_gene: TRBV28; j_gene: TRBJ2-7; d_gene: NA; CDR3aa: CASTDLRDLSYEQYF; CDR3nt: TGTGCCAGCACCGATTTAAGGGACTTATCCTACGAGCAGTACTTC
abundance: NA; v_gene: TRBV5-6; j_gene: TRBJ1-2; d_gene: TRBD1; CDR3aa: CASSSPTGYYGYTF; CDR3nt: TGTGCCAGCAGCTCCCCGACAGGGTACTATGGCTACACCTTC
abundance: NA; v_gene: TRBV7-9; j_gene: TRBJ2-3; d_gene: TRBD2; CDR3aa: CASSHLAGADRDTQYF; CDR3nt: TGTGCCAGCAGTCATCTAGCGGGGGCCGACAGAGATACGCAGTATTTT
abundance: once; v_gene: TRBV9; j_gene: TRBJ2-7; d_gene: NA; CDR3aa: CASSASRDGDFYEQYF; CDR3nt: TGTGCCAGCAGCGCCTCCCGCGATGGGGACTTCTACGAGCAGTACTTC
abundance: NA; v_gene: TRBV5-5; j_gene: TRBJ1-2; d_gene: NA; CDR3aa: CASSATFLGTSYGYTF; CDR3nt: TGTGCCAGCAGCGCTACCTTTTTGGGCACAAGTTATGGCTACACCTTC
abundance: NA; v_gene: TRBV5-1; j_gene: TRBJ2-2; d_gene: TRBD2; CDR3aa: CASSSGGTGELFF; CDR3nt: TGCGCCAGCTCTAGCGGGGGCACCGGGGAGCTGTTTTTT
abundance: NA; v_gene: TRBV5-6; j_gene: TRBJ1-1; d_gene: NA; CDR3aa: CATLGKTGRNTEAFF; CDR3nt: TGTGCCACCCTTGGGAAGACAGGAAGGAACACTGAAGCTTTCTTT
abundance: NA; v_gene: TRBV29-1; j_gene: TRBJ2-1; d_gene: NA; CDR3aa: CSVSPRRSSYNEQFF; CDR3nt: TGCAGCGTTTCCCCCCGGCGGAGCTCCTACAATGAGCAGTTCTTC
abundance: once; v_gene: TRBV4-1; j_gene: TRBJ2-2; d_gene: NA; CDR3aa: CASSQDTAGELFF; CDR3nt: TGCGCCAGCAGCCAAGATACAGCCGGGGAGCTGTTTTTT
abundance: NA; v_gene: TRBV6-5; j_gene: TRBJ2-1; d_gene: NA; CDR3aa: CASRRAIALYNEQFF; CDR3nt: TGTGCCAGCCGGAGGGCAATAGCCCTCTACAATGAGCAGTTCTTC
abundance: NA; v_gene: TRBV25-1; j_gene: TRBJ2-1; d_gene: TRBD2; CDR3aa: CASREREGAYNEQFF; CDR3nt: TGTGCCAGTCGCGAGCGGGAGGGGGCCTACAATGAGCAGTTCTTC
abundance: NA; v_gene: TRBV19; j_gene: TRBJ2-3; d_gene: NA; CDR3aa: CASTPGAIRADTQYF; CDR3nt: TGTGCCAGTACCCCCGGAGCAATACGAGCAGATACGCAGTATTTT
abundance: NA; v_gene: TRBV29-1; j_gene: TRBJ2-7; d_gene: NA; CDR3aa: CSVGFRRGEQYF; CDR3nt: TGCAGCGTTGGGTTTAGGAGGGGCGAGCAGTACTTC
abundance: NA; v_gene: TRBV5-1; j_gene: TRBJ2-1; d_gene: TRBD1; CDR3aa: CASSPDQGVSYNEQFF; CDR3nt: TGCGCCAGCAGCCCCGACCAGGGGGTTTCTTATAATGAGCAGTTCTTC
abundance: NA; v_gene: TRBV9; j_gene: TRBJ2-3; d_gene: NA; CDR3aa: CASSVVGSPDTQYF; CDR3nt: TGTGCCAGCAGCGTAGTTGGCAGTCCAGATACGCAGTATTTT
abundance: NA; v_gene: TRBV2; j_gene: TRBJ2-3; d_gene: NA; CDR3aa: CASTYWQGSSTDTQYF; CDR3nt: TGTGCCAGCACGTACTGGCAGGGCAGTAGCACAGATACGCAGTATTTT
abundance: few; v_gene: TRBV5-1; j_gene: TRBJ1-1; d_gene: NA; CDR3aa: CASSLAAGVSTEAFF; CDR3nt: TGCGCCAGCAGCTTGGCCGCAGGGGTGAGCACTGAAGCTTTCTTT
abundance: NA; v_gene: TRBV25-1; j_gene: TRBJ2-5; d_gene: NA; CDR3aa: CASSGLETQYF; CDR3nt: TGTGCCAGCAGTGGGCTGGAGACCCAGTACTTC
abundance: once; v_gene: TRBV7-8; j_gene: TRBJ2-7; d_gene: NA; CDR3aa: CASSLVGADEQYF; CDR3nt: TGTGCCAGCAGCTTAGTAGGGGCCGACGAGCAGTACTTC
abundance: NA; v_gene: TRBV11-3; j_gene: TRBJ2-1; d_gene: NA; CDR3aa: CASSPAGTPLNEQFF; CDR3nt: TGTGCCAGCAGCCCCGCCGGGACTCCCCTCAATGAGCAGTTCTTC
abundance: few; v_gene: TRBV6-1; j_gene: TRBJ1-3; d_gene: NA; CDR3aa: CASSDTVRNTIYF; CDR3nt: TGTGCCAGCAGTGACACAGTAAGAAACACCATATATTTT
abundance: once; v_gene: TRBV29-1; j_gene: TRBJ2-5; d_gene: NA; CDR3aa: CSVVLGPGGETQYF; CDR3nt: TGCAGCGTTGTATTGGGGCCGGGTGGAGAGACCCAGTACTTC
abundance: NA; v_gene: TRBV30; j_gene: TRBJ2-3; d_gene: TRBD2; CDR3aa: CAWSVLAGGTDTQYF; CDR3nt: TGTGCCTGGAGTGTACTTGCGGGAGGAACGGATACGCAGTATTTT
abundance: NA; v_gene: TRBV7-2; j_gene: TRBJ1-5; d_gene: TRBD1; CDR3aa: CASSPSGGSNQPQHF; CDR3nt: TGTGCCAGCAGCCCTTCAGGGGGAAGCAATCAGCCCCAGCATTTT
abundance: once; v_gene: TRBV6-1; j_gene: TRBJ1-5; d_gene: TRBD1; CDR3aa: CASSELAGGNQPQHF; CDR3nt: TGTGCCAGCAGTGAATTGGCAGGGGGGAATCAGCCCCAGCATTTT
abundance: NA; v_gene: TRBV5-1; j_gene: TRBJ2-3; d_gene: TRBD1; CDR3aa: CASIPGRGHKDTQYF; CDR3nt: TGCGCCAGCATCCCCGGCAGGGGGCATAAAGATACGCAGTATTTT
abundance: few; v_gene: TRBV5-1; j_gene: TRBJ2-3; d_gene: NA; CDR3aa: CASSLSPQPPTDTQYF; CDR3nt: TGCGCCAGCAGCTTGTCCCCACAGCCACCCACAGATACGCAGTATTTT
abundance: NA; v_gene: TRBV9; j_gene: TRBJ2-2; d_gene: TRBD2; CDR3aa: CASTPGGGRGTGELFF; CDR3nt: TGTGCCAGCACCCCCGGAGGCGGGAGAGGTACCGGGGAGCTGTTTTTT
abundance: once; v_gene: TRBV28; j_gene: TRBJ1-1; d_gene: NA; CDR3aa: CASSRVQGTNTEAFF; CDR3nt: TGTGCCAGCAGTAGGGTCCAGGGAACGAACACTGAAGCTTTCTTT
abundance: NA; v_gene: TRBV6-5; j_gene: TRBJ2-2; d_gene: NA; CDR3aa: CASSYLGAPLAGELFF; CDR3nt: TGTGCCAGCAGTTACTTAGGGGCCCCTTTGGCCGGGGAGCTGTTTTTT
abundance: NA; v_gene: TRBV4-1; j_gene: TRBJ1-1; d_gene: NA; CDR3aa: CASSQDRVGTEAFF; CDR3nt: TGCGCCAGCAGCCAAGACAGGGTCGGCACTGAAGCTTTCTTT
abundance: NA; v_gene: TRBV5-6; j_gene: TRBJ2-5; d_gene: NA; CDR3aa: CASSLQGSQETQYF; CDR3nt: TGTGCCAGCAGTTTACAGGGTTCCCAAGAGACCCAGTACTTC
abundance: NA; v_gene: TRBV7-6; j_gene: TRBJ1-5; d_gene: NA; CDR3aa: CASSLWPPTGSYSNQPQHF; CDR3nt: TGTGCCAGCAGCTTATGGCCCCCGACTGGATCTTATAGCAATCAGCCCCAGCATTTT
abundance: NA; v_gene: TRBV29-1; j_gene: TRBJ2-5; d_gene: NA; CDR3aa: CSVPPTTSYETQYF; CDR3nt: TGCAGCGTCCCCCCGACTACTAGCTATGAGACCCAGTACTTC
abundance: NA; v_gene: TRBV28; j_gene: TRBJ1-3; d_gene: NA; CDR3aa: CASSFSGTSGNTIYF; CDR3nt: TGTGCCAGCAGTTTCTCAGGAACTTCGGGAAACACCATATATTTT
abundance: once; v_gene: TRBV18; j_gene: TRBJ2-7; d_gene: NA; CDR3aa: CASSLYRVYEQYF; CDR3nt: TGTGCCAGCTCACTCTACAGGGTTTACGAGCAGTACTTC
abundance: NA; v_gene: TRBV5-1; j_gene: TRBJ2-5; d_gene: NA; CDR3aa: CASSSEGGFQETQYF; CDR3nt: TGCGCCAGCAGTTCCGAGGGCGGGTTCCAAGAGACCCAGTACTTC
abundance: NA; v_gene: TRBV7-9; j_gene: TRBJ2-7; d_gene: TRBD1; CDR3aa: CASSFYEGQGYEQYF; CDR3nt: TGTGCCAGCAGCTTCTATGAGGGACAGGGGTACGAGCAGTACTTC
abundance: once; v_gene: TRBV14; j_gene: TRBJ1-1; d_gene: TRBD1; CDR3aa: CASRQGQGRGPEAFF; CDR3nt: TGTGCCAGCAGACAGGGACAGGGAAGGGGCCCTGAAGCTTTCTTT
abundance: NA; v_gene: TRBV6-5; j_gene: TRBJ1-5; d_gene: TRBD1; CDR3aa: CASGQGAYQPQHF; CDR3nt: TGTGCCAGCGGACAGGGGGCATATCAGCCCCAGCATTTT
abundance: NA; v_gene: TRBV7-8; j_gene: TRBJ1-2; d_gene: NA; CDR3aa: CASSLGASTAYGYTF; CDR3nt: TGTGCCAGCAGCCTGGGAGCTTCTACCGCCTATGGCTACACCTTC
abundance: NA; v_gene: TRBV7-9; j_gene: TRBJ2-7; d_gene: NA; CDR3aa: CASSAPGANGTPEYHEQYF; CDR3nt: TGTGCCAGCAGCGCTCCTGGCGCAAACGGGACTCCTGAGTACCACGAGCAGTACTTC
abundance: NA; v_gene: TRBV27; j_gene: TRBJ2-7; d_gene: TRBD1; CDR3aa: CASSSRQGPSYEQYF; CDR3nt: TGTGCCAGCAGTTCCCGACAGGGGCCCTCCTACGAGCAGTACTTC
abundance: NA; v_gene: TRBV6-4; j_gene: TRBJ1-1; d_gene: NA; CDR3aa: CASSAGPANTEAFF; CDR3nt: TGTGCCAGCAGCGCAGGGCCAGCGAACACTGAAGCTTTCTTT
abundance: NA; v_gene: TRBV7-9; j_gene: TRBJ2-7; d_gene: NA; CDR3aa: CASSLQSQGGFEQYF; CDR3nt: TGTGCCAGCAGCCTGCAAAGCCAGGGGGGCTTCGAGCAGTACTTC
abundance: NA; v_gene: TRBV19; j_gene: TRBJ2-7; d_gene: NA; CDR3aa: CASSMTSGYEQYF; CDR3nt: TGTGCCAGTAGTATGACTAGTGGATACGAGCAGTACTTC
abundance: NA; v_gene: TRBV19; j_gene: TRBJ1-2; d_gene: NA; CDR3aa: CASSIALGQSYGYTF; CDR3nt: TGTGCCAGTAGTATAGCCCTTGGACAGAGCTATGGCTACACCTTC
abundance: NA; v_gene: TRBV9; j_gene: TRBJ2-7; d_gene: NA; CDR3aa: CASMRVSDEQYF; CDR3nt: TGTGCCAGCATGAGGGTATCGGACGAGCAGTACTTC
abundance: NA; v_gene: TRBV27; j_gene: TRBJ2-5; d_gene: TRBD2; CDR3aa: CASSPQWTRSQETQYF; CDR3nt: TGTGCCAGCAGTCCCCAATGGACTAGATCCCAAGAGACCCAGTACTTC
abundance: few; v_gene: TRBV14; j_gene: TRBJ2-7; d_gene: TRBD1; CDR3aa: CASSERQGAQREQYF; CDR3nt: TGTGCCAGCAGCGAAAGACAGGGGGCGCAGAGAGAGCAGTACTTC
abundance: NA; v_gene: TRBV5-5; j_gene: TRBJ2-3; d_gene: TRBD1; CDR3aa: CASSWRTGTGARTDTQYF; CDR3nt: TGTGCCAGCAGCTGGAGAACCGGGACAGGGGCCCGCACAGATACGCAGTATTTT
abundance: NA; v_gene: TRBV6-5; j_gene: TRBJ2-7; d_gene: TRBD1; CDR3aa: CASSSRGSNSGNEQYF; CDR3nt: TGTGCCAGCAGTTCCAGGGGGTCAAATTCGGGAAACGAGCAGTACTTC